This TCR beta chain was sequenced in a study of control samples from healthy donors and cancer patients. In germline, CDR1 is SEHNR, CDR2 FQNEAQ (reference sequence). There are 18 residues in the CDR3. Losses at the gene ends were 1 base for V and 4 bases for J; bases not matched to a gene: 11. Repertoires were generated with immunoSEQ multiplex PCR, while TCRdb's copy carries only in-frame clones and drops some. The repertoire holds 150,000 to 160,000 clones, approximately 96% seen once, with around 6.2% in the top ten. The chain has TRBV7-9 and TRBJ2-1, with 9 bases matching TRBD1. Sequenced: blood. The origin of this receptor is a man aged 40-50 years in good health. This CDR3 reads CASSLDIGGDRAYNEQFF. CDR3 nucleotides: TGTGCCAGCAGCTTAGATATAGGTGGGGACAGGGCGTACAATGAGCAGTTCTTC.